The TCR beta chain under discussion was sequenced for a study of T cell responses to AZD1222 COVID-19 vaccine. Only in-frame clones appear in the TCRdb table, and some are missing; sequencing was by immunoSEQ multiplex PCR. Of approximately 89,000 clones listed, under 95% are singletons. The germline V and J ends were trimmed by 4 bases and 14 bases, with 12 bases remaining between them. From germline, CDR1 is SNHLY and CDR2 FYNNEI. This CDR3 region has 11 residues. The starting material was peripheral blood, obtained on day 0 of MenACWY control vaccination. This clonotype was obtained from an adult in good health. The chain uses TRBV2 and TRBJ2-1; D gene ambiguous. The CDR3 DNA is TGTGCCAGCAGTGTAAGCGCGAGCGAGTTCTTC. Amino acid sequence: CASSVSASEFF. Using reference TRBV2 and TRBJ2-1 for the parts outside the CDR3, the full variable domain is EPEVTQTPSHQVTQMGQEVILRCVPISNHLYFYWYRQILGQKVEFLVSFYNNEISEKSEIFDDQFSVERPDGSNFTLKIRSTKLEDSAMYFCASSVSASEFFGPGTRLTVL.